This T cell receptor (beta chain) was obtained from a study of cytomegalovirus exposure and HLA in healthy donors. Whole-study context: Clustering assigned 70% to 90% of the approximately 400 genotyped donors to the Caucasian-associated ancestry cluster. Study results and limitations: Most subjects had HLA-A and HLA-B alleles reportedly predicted accurately by TCR beta sequences. A further, later analysis showed that HLA-associated TCR beta chains (compared with equally common others) were more clonally expanded.

With regard to this clone: Its target is not known.

The study ran its PCR with 60 Vbeta and 13 Jbeta primers. Libraries were prepared by immunoSEQ multiplex PCR; TCRdb keeps only in-frame clonotypes and omits some of them. This table holds 140,000 to 150,000 clones, roughly 78% found once. Healthy donors of bone marrow made up the group. The CDR3 is 14 residues long. The junction had 2 bases not matched to a gene; V was cut back by 2 bases and J by 1 base. Germline CDR1 MNHEY, CDR2 SMNVEV (reference sequence). Material for sequencing was PBMCs. The TCR sequence derives from a man aged 35 to 55 in good health and CMV-seropositive. The chain links TRBV27 to TRBJ2-7, with 7 bases matching TRBD1. This chain's CDR3 is CASSLRGQSYEQYF. CDR3 nucleotides: TGTGCCAGCAGTTTAAGGGGACAGTCCTACGAGCAGTACTTC.